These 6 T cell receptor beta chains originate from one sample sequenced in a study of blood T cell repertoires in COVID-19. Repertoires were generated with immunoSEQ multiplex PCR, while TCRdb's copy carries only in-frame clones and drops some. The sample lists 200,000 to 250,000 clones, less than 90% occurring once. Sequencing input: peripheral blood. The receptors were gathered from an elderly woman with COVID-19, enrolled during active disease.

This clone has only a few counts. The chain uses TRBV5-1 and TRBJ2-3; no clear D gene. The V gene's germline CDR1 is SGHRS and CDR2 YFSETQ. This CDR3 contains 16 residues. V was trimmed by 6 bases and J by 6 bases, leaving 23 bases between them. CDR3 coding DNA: TGCGCCAGCACCCCGAGAGGTGCCTCTCTTGGGGATACGCAGTATTTT. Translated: CASTPRGASLGDTQYF.

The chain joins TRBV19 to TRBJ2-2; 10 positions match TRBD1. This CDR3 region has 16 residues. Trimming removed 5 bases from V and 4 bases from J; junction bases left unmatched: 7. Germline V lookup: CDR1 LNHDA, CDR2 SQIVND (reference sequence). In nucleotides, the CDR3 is TGTGCCAGTAGTTCCGGACAGGGGGGGTTCACCGGGGAGCTGTTTTTT. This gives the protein CASSSGQGGFTGELFF.

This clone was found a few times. The CDR3 here is CASSRTGGAFGYTF. DNA of the CDR3: TGTGCCAGCAGTCGAACAGGGGGCGCGTTTGGCTACACCTTC. V and J are TRBV28 and TRBJ1-2; TRBD1 matches at 9 bases. The V segment lost 5 bases and the J segment 7 bases; nucleotides outside the gene matches: 8. Germline V gives CDR1 MDHEN, CDR2 SYDVKM. This CDR3 has 14 residues.

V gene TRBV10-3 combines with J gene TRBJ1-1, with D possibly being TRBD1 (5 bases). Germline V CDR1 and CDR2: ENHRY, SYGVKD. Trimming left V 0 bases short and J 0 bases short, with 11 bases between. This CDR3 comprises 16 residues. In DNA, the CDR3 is TGTGCCATCAGTGAGTCGGGGGGACGGTTGAACACTGAAGCTTTCTTT. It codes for CAISESGGRLNTEAFF.

The CDR3 sequence is CASSQDPTWPLHF. The CDR3 region has the DNA TGCGCCAGCAGCCAAGACCCCACATGGCCCCTCCACTTT. The rearrangement links TRBV4-1 to TRBJ1-6; unclear D gene. This CDR3 has 13 amino acids. V dropped 0 bases and J dropped 13 bases, with 10 bases sitting between them. Germline V gives CDR1 MGHRA, CDR2 YSYEKL.

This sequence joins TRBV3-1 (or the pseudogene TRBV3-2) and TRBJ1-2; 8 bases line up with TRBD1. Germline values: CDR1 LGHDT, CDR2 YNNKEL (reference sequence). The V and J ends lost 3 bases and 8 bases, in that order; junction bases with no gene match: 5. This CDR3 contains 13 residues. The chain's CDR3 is CASSHWTGNGYTF. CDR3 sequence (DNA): TGTGCCAGCAGCCACTGGACAGGGAACGGCTACACCTTC.